The 26 T cell receptor beta chains in this list originate from one sample, sequenced in a study of long-term antiretroviral therapy in people with HIV. The assay used was immunoSEQ (version v3.0), run at survey level. Measured with immunoSEQ multiplex PCR; TCRdb has only the in-frame clones, and not every one. The sample holds about 25,000 clones, 86% seen once. Specimen: unsorted PBMCs, collected 1.2 years after starting antiretroviral therapy. The source is a man aged 50-59 years with HIV.

In this sample, this clone turned up a few times. This chain joins TRBV7-9 and TRBJ1-2, with a tentative D call TRBD1 (5 bases). The V gene lost 2 bases and the J gene lost 4 bases, with 14 bases spanning the gap. The CDR3 contains 15 residues. Germline V gene sequence: CDR1 SEHNR, CDR2 FQNEAQ (reference sequence). The CDR3 region is CASSLSPGAAYGYTF. The CDR3 coding sequence is TGTGCCAGCAGCTTATCCCCCGGGGCTGCCTATGGCTACACCTTC. The full variable domain, in which reference TRBV7-9 and TRBJ1-2 provide the parts outside the CDR3, is DTGVSQNPRHKITKRGQNVTFRCDPISEHNRLYWYRQTLGQGPEFLTYFQNEAQLEKSRLLSDRFSAERPKGSFSTLEIQRTEQGDSAMYLCASSLSPGAAYGYTFGSGTRLTVV.

The rearrangement joins TRBV30 to TRBJ1-6; a weak D match, TRBD1 (5 bases). Germline V gene data show CDR1 as GTSNPN and CDR2 as SVGIG (reference sequence). The CDR3 is 15 amino acids. Trimming shortened V by 2 bases and J by 0 bases, and 8 bases separated the two germline ends. The CDR3 DNA reads TGTGCCTGGAGTCAGGGTAGCTCCTATAATTCACCCCTCCACTTT. It encodes CAWSQGSSYNSPLHF.

The chain combines TRBV5-4 with TRBJ1-1; D call uncertain. Germline CDR1 SGHNT, CDR2 YYREEE (reference sequence). Trimming left V 4 bases short and J 6 bases short, with 16 bases between. The CDR3 has 14 residues. CDR3 nucleotides: TGTGCCAGCAGCGCCTCAGACGAAGTAGCTGAAGCTTTCTTT. Its protein is CASSASDEVAEAFF.

The rearrangement uses TRBV18 and TRBJ2-7, with D possibly being TRBD2 (5 bases). The germline V and J ends were trimmed by 2 bases and 4 bases, with 12 bases remaining between them. The CDR3 is 14 residues long. Germline V gives CDR1 KGHSH, CDR2 LQKENI. The CDR3 bases are TGTGCCAGCTCACCATTGGGAGACTTATACGAGCAGTACTTC. Translation gives CASSPLGDLYEQYF.

This rearrangement joins TRBV28 to TRBJ1-1, with D unresolved. The germline gives CDR1 MDHEN, CDR2 SYDVKM. The CDR3 is made up of 16 amino acids. Trimming cost V 6 bases and J 3 bases, with 20 bases left between them. For the CDR3, the DNA is TGTGCCAGCAGACCCCCCGTGGGGATCGGGGACACTGAAGCTTTCTTT. The encoded protein is CASRPPVGIGDTEAFF. Using reference TRBV28 and TRBJ1-1 for the parts outside the CDR3, the full variable domain is DVKVTQSSRYLVKRTGEKVFLECVQDMDHENMFWYRQDPGLGLRLIYFSYDVKMKEKGDIPEGYSVSREKKERFSLILESASTNQTSMYLCASRPPVGIGDTEAFFGQGTRLTVV.

This clone occurred a few times. This chain connects TRBV30 to TRBJ1-2; D is possibly TRBD1 (5 bases). V lost 3 bases and J 7 bases, leaving 18 bases between the germline ends. Germline V gives CDR1 GTSNPN, CDR2 SVGIG (reference sequence). The CDR3 length is 14 residues. The CDR3 reads CAWRGVRGVRGYTF. CDR3 in DNA: TGTGCCTGGAGAGGCGTGAGGGGAGTTCGTGGCTACACCTTC.

The CDR3: CASSPYRDVNYEQYF. Here the CDR3 DNA reads TGTGCCAGCAGCCCATATCGGGACGTCAACTACGAGCAGTACTTC. The V gene is TRBV7-2, the J gene TRBJ2-7; D may match TRBD1 or TRBD2 (5 bases each). The germline gives CDR1 SGHTA, CDR2 FQGNSA. The CDR3 has 15 amino acids. The V end was cut by 5 bases, the J end by 3 bases, with 17 bases between.

The chain combines TRBV7-2 with TRBJ2-5; D is perhaps TRBD2 (7 bases). Trimming pared 5 bases from V and 1 base from J, leaving 11 bases between. This CDR3 has 14 residues. Germline CDR1 SGHTA, CDR2 FQGNSA. The CDR3 protein is CASSRGGSQETQYF. The CDR3 region has the DNA TGTGCCAGCAGCAGGGGGGGGTCCCAAGAGACCCAGTACTTC.

The V call is TRBV28, the J call TRBJ2-7; D is possibly TRBD2 (5 bases). CDR1 and CDR2 (germline): MDHEN, SYDVKM. Trimming pared 2 bases from V and 6 bases from J, leaving 8 bases between. The CDR3 is 12 amino acids. The CDR3 spells CASSLGEREQYF. The CDR3 nucleotides read TGTGCCAGCAGTTTAGGGGAGCGCGAGCAGTACTTC.

The chain recombines TRBV19 with TRBJ1-2, with D possibly matching TRBD1 (6 bases). This CDR3 comprises 12 residues. V was shortened by 7 bases and J by 10 bases, with 16 bases between the two germline ends. Germline CDR1 LNHDA, CDR2 SQIVND (reference sequence). The chain's CDR3 is CASTGTFFFYTF. CDR3 nucleotide sequence: TGTGCCAGTACCGGGACATTTTTCTTCTACACCTTC.

The V gene is TRBV7-6, the J gene TRBJ2-7; 9 bases fit TRBD1. This CDR3 comprises 15 residues. The germline gives CDR1 SGHVS, CDR2 FNYEAQ. Germline trimming cut 5 bases from V and 0 bases from J; bases unmatched to any gene: 5. The CDR3 DNA reads as TGTGCCAGCAGCGGACAGGGGTCGAGCTCCTACGAGCAGTACTTC. As protein: CASSGQGSSSYEQYF.

This clone was detected once. The CDR3 DNA reads TGCGCCAGCAGCTTGGCATTGGGGGGCTCTGAAGCTTTCTTT. As protein: CASSLALGGSEAFF. This rearrangement joins TRBV5-1 to TRBJ1-1, with D tentatively TRBD1 (6 bases). The CDR3 runs to 14 residues. Deletions cut 0 bases from V and 6 bases from J, with 12 bases between. Germline V gene data show CDR1 as SGHRS and CDR2 as YFSETQ. Full variable domain (outside the CDR3, taken from reference TRBV5-1 and TRBJ1-1): KAGVTQTPRYLIKTRGQQVTLSCSPISGHRSVSWYQQTPGQGLQFLFEYFSETQRNKGNFPGRFSGRQFSNSRSEMNVSTLELGDSALYLCASSLALGGSEAFFGQGTRLTVV.

This clone ranks as medium-sized. V usage is TRBV6-1 and J usage is TRBJ1-4; tentatively, D is TRBD1 (5 bases). With 1 base removed from V and 8 bases from J, the gap between germline ends came to 11 bases. This CDR3 is 14 amino acids long. The germline CDR1 and CDR2 sequences are MNHNS and SASEGT. The CDR3 sequence: CASSEGWGTEKLFF. The CDR3 DNA is TGTGCCAGCAGTGAAGGTTGGGGGACGGAAAAACTGTTTTTT.

The J gene is TRBJ2-7, the V gene TRBV5-4, with 10 bases identical to TRBD1. Germline V gene sequence: CDR1 SGHNT, CDR2 YYREEE (reference sequence). The V gene end was trimmed by 3 bases and the J gene end by 4 bases; junction bases not matched to a gene: 4. CDR3 length equals 14 residues. In nucleotides, the CDR3 is TGTGCCAGCAGCTACCGGGACAGGGGTTACGAGCAGTACTTC. This translates into CASSYRDRGYEQYF.

The J gene is TRBJ2-1, the V gene TRBV5-1; no clear D gene. V shed 0 bases and J shed 9 bases, with 4 bases lying between them. Per germline, CDR1 SGHRS and CDR2 YFSETQ. This CDR3 contains 11 residues. The CDR3 loop is CASSLASEQFF. CDR3 DNA sequence: TGCGCCAGCAGCTTGGCCAGTGAGCAGTTCTTC.

The J gene is TRBJ2-7, the V gene TRBV19, with 7 bases matching TRBD2. The CDR3 is 15 amino acids. Trimming removed 2 bases from V and 4 bases from J; junction bases left unmatched: 8. Per germline, CDR1 LNHDA and CDR2 SQIVND (reference sequence). CDR3 region: CASSIYLGGGYEQYF. DNA of the CDR3: TGTGCCAGTAGTATATATCTCGGCGGGGGTTACGAGCAGTACTTC.

This clone showed up just once. The J gene is TRBJ1-5, the V gene TRBV7-8, with D tentatively TRBD1 (6 bases). The V end lost 5 bases, the J end lost 6 bases, and 14 bases lay between the germline ends. The CDR3 loop spans 14 amino acids. Germline V gene sequence: CDR1 SGHVS, CDR2 FQNEAQ. The DNA of the CDR3 is TGTGCCAGCAGCCCAGCGCGGGGGCCTCAGCCCCAGCATTTT. Its translation: CASSPARGPQPQHF.

J is TRBJ1-5 and V is TRBV19; 8 nucleotides align to TRBD1. In germline, CDR1 is LNHDA, CDR2 SQIVND (reference sequence). CDR3 size: 15 residues. The V and J ends lost 2 bases and 3 bases, in that order; junction bases with no gene match: 3. The CDR3 is CASSIQGANNQPQHF. The CDR3 region has the DNA TGTGCCAGTAGTATACAGGGGGCGAACAATCAGCCCCAGCATTTT.

This clone was recorded only once. V is TRBV27 and J is TRBJ1-1; D might be TRBD1 (5 bases). The CDR3 has 13 residues. V gave up 9 bases and J gave up 3 bases, with 14 bases separating them. Germline lookup yields CDR1 MNHEY and CDR2 SMNVEV (reference sequence). CDR3 sequence (DNA): TGTGCCAGTGGAGTTGGCAGGGACACTGAAGCTTTCTTT. Protein sequence: CASGVGRDTEAFF.

The table lists this clone with a count of one. V is TRBV7-2 and J is TRBJ2-3; 14 nucleotides line up with TRBD2. Unmatched junction bases numbered 2, after V lost 4 bases and J lost 5 bases. CDR1 and CDR2 from the germline V gene are SGHTA and FQGNSA. The CDR3 sequence is 15 residues long. The CDR3 sequence: CASSYGLAGGDTQYF. Written as DNA, the CDR3 is TGTGCCAGCAGCTACGGACTAGCGGGGGGAGATACGCAGTATTTT.

This clone was seen a single time. V is TRBV30 and J is TRBJ1-2, with D possibly being TRBD1 (6 bases). The CDR3 extends over 15 amino acids. Germline CDR1 GTSNPN, CDR2 SVGIG (reference sequence). The ends were cut back, 3 bases at V and 4 bases at J, with 18 bases in the middle. CDR3 sequence: CAWSTRGYSTYGYTF. CDR3 DNA: TGTGCCTGGAGCACCAGGGGCTATAGTACCTATGGCTACACCTTC. Variable domain in full (rest from reference TRBV30 and TRBJ1-2): SQTIHQWPATLVQPVGSPLSLECTVEGTSNPNLYWYRQAAGRGLQLLFYSVGIGQISSEVPQNLSASRPQDRQFILSSKKLLLSDSGFYLCAWSTRGYSTYGYTFGSGTRLTVV.

This clone has only one observation. The CDR3: CASSSGASGSPRGNIQYF. For the CDR3, the DNA is TGTGCCAGCAGCTCAGGTGCTAGCGGGTCACCCCGGGGGAACATTCAGTACTTC. The chain is built from TRBV7-2 and TRBJ2-4; 8 bases are shared with TRBD2. In germline, CDR1 is SGHTA, CDR2 FQGNSA. The CDR3 totals 18 residues. J gave up 7 bases and V 4 bases, and 18 bases lay outside the gene matches.

The rearrangement uses TRBV5-6 and TRBJ1-1, with a weak D call TRBD1 (5 bases). V dropped 4 bases and J dropped 3 bases, with 13 bases sitting between them. CDR1 SGHDT and CDR2 YYEEEE come from the germline V gene. The CDR3 spans 14 residues. The CDR3 reads CASSMTEGDTEAFF. Written as DNA, the CDR3 is TGTGCCAGCAGCATGACAGAAGGGGACACTGAAGCTTTCTTT.

The genes are TRBV27 and TRBJ2-3; no definite D call. The germline V gene encodes CDR1 MNHEY and CDR2 SMNVEV (reference sequence). V was cut by 6 bases and J by 2 bases, with 12 bases left in between. CDR3 size: 14 residues. CDR3 sequence (DNA): TGTGCCAGCAGCCGGACCCCTTACACAGATACGCAGTATTTT. This sequence encodes CASSRTPYTDTQYF.

This clone was counted between two and nine times. The chain is built from TRBV6-5 and TRBJ1-4, with D uncertain. From germline, CDR1 is MNHEY and CDR2 SVGAGI. V was shortened by 10 bases and J by 3 bases, with 12 bases between the two germline ends. This CDR3 region has 13 residues. CDR3 coding DNA: TGTGCCACCCGCAAGGCAGCTAATGAAAAACTGTTTTTT. Its translation: CATRKAANEKLFF.

The chain combines TRBV15 with TRBJ2-7; either TRBD1 or TRBD2 may supply D (5 bases each). Germline V CDR1 and CDR2: LNHNV, YYDKDF (reference sequence). V gave up 3 bases and J gave up 1 base, with 10 bases separating them. The CDR3 is made up of 14 amino acids. CDR3 in DNA: TGTGCCACCAGCAGGAGAGGGGAATCCTACGAGCAGTACTTC. It translates to CATSRRGESYEQYF.